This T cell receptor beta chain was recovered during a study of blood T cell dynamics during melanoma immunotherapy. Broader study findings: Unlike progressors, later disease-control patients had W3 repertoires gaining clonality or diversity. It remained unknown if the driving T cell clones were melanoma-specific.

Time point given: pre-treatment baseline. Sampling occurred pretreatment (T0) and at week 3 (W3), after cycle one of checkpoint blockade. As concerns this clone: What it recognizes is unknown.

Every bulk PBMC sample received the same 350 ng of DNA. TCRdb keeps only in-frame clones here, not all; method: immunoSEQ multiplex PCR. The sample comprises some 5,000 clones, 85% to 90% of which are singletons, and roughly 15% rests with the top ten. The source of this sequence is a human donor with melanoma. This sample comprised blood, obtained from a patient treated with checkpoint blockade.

The CDR3 sequence: CASSLEGSGFYEQYF. CDR3 DNA: TGCGCCAGCAGCTTGGAAGGTAGCGGTTTCTACGAGCAGTACTTC. This chain joins TRBV5-1 and TRBJ2-7, with D possibly matching TRBD2 (6 bases). The CDR3 sequence is 15 residues long. Per the germline V gene, CDR1 is SGHRS and CDR2 is YFSETQ. Trimming stripped 0 bases from V and 3 bases from J, with 13 bases between. The complete variable domain, with remaining parts taken from reference TRBV5-1 and TRBJ2-7, reads KAGVTQTPRYLIKTRGQQVTLSCSPISGHRSVSWYQQTPGQGLQFLFEYFSETQRNKGNFPGRFSGRQFSNSRSEMNVSTLELGDSALYLCASSLEGSGFYEQYFGPGTRLTVT.